These 3 T cell receptor beta chains were all obtained from the same sample, sequenced in a study of OX40 agonist ivuxolimab in advanced cancers. Generated by immunoSEQ multiplex PCR, the TCRdb table keeps only in-frame clones and is missing some. The top ten hold 14% of the sample, which has more than 60,000 clones, 75% to 90% seen once. The specimen was CD4+ or CD8+ T cells sorted from blood, collected in a trial of the OX40 agonist ivuxolimab. These receptors were taken from an adult with an advanced solid tumor such as melanoma, head and neck, liver or kidney cancer.

V usage is TRBV14 and J usage is TRBJ1-1; D unclear. The germline V gene encodes CDR1 SGHDN and CDR2 FVKESK. CDR3 length equals 13 residues. V shed 2 bases and J shed 1 base, with 5 bases lying between them. This CDR3 reads CASSQFRNTEAFF. The CDR3 region has the DNA TGTGCCAGCAGCCAATTCCGGAACACTGAAGCTTTCTTT.

V gene TRBV5-1 combines with J gene TRBJ2-4; the D gene could be TRBD1 or TRBD2 (6 bases each). The V end was cut by 0 bases, the J end by 3 bases, with 13 bases between. Per the germline V gene, CDR1 is SGHRS and CDR2 is YFSETQ. The CDR3 loop spans 16 amino acids. The CDR3 spells CASSLAMGGVKNIQYF. In DNA, the CDR3 is TGCGCCAGCAGCTTGGCCATGGGGGGCGTCAAAAACATTCAGTACTTC.

This chain uses TRBV4-1 with TRBJ2-7, with D uncertain. The CDR3 loop spans 15 amino acids. CDR1 MGHRA and CDR2 YSYEKL come from the germline V gene. The ends were cut back, 3 bases at V and 2 bases at J, with 14 bases in the middle. The CDR3 here is CASSHSLGQPYEQYF. In nucleotides, the CDR3 is TGCGCCAGCAGCCACTCCTTAGGCCAACCCTACGAGCAGTACTTC.